These 31 T cell receptor beta chains were all obtained from the same sample, sequenced in a study of Graves' ophthalmopathy and Graves' hyperthyroidism. Researchers took RNA transcripts and amplified TCR beta CDR3 regions from them. Scientists carried out first-round RT-PCR using HTBI primers and then a second-round multiplex PCR. TCRdb passed the multiplex PCR reads through MiXCR, listing each CDR3 protein once. The sample shows over 150,000 distinct CDR3 sequences, over 35% of them seen only once. Specimen: peripheral blood. All receptors derive from a woman between 40 and 55 years old with Graves' ophthalmopathy.

The V gene is TRBV5-1, the J gene TRBJ1-2; 8 positions match TRBD1. Germline CDR1 and CDR2: SGHRS and YFSETQ. After removal of 0 bases from V and 8 bases from J, the junction contained 6 bases not matched to a gene. CDR3 size: 14 residues. The CDR3 sequence: CASSLGDRIRGYTF. The CDR3 nucleotides are TGCGCCAGCAGCTTGGGGGACAGGATTCGAGGCTACACCTTC.

This rearrangement joins TRBV6-1 to TRBJ2-7; possibly TRBD2 for D (7 bases). The CDR3 covers 12 residues. Trimming pared 8 bases from V and 9 bases from J, leaving 17 bases between. Germline lookup yields CDR1 MNHNS and CDR2 SASEGT. The CDR3: CASGGAGLWQYF. The DNA for the CDR3 is TGTGCCAGCGGGGGGGCAGGGCTCTGGCAGTACTTC.

This clonotype was seen ten or more times. V and J are TRBV20-1 and TRBJ1-2; D is possibly TRBD1 (5 bases). The length of the CDR3 is 10 residues. The ends were cut back, 6 bases at V and 7 bases at J, with 9 bases in the middle. Germline CDR1 reads DFQATT; CDR2 reads SNEGSKA (reference sequence). CDR3 DNA sequence: TGCAGTGCCAGGGATATTGGCTACACCTTC. It is translated as CSARDIGYTF.

This clonotype was seen repeatedly, ten times or more. The V and J genes are TRBV7-6 and TRBJ2-7, with TRBD1 identical over 10 bases. V dropped 0 bases and J dropped 2; count of bases not matched to a gene: 10. The CDR3 has 18 amino acids. Germline V gene sequence: CDR1 SGHVS, CDR2 FNYEAQ. This CDR3 reads CASSLATSPGQGPYEQYF. The CDR3 DNA sequence: TGTGCCAGCAGCTTAGCCACATCGCCGGGACAGGGGCCCTACGAGCAGTACTTC.

The table lists this clonotype with many counts. The genes are TRBV30 and TRBJ1-1; D is perhaps TRBD1 (6 bases). Germline loops: CDR1 GTSNPN, CDR2 SVGIG (reference sequence). The CDR3 consists of 14 residues. V shed 3 bases and J shed 4 bases, with 15 bases lying between them. The CDR3 DNA sequence: TGTGCCTGGAGGACAGAGGGGGGGCTCACTGAAGCTTTCTTT. It is translated as CAWRTEGGLTEAFF.

The table lists this clonotype with many counts. The rearrangement joins TRBV7-2 to TRBJ2-2; D could derive from TRBD1 or TRBD2 (6 bases each). Trimming stripped 2 bases from V and 4 bases from J, with 17 bases between. CDR3 size: 17 residues. The V gene's germline CDR1 is SGHTA and CDR2 FQGNSA. The CDR3 DNA reads as TGTGCCAGCAGCTTAATTGGGGGGCGTTGGAGCACCGGGGAGCTGTTTTTT. Translated: CASSLIGGRWSTGELFF.

This clonotype has at least ten counts. Here the CDR3 DNA reads TGTGCCAGCTCACCCTTAGCGGGAGGCTACGAGCAGTACTTC. The encoded protein is CASSPLAGGYEQYF. V is TRBV18 and J is TRBJ2-7; 10 bases match TRBD2. The CDR3 totals 14 residues. V gave up 3 bases and J gave up 3 bases; unmatched junction bases: 2. Germline-derived CDR1 and CDR2 are KGHSH and LQKENI.

This clonotype appeared many times. The chain joins TRBV12-3 or TRBV12-4 to TRBJ2-5, with TRBD1 matching 8 bases. This CDR3 region has 13 residues. The J segment lost 9 bases and the V segment lost 2 bases, leaving 5 bases of the junction unmatched. Here the CDR3 DNA reads TGTGCCAGCAGTTTACAGGGGGCAGGTTCCCAGTACTTC. It translates to CASSLQGAGSQYF.

The chain uses TRBV28 and TRBJ2-7; possible D gene TRBD1, 5 bases. CDR1 is MDHEN, CDR2 SYDVKM, per germline. The CDR3 is 14 amino acids. V was cut by 7 bases and J by 2 bases, with 15 bases left in between. This CDR3 reads CASTMTTAPYEQYF. CDR3 in DNA: TGTGCCAGCACGATGACGACAGCTCCCTACGAGCAGTACTTC.

The chain recombines TRBV6-2 or TRBV6-3 with TRBJ2-7; TRBD2 might be the D (5 bases). Germline CDR1 MNHEY, CDR2 SVGEGT. V lost 2 bases, J lost 9 bases, and 8 bases lay in between. The CDR3 contains 11 residues. CDR3 in amino acids: CASSYLEGQYF. The DNA of the CDR3 is TGTGCCAGCAGTTACCTAGAGGGGCAGTACTTC.

The V and J genes are TRBV7-8 and TRBJ2-5; D not certain. V shed 5 bases and J shed 7 bases, with 8 bases lying between them. Germline loops: CDR1 SGHVS, CDR2 FQNEAQ. The CDR3 is made up of 11 amino acids. The CDR3, as DNA: TGTGCCAGCAGCGGTCATGCGACCCAGTACTTC. This translates into CASSGHATQYF.

This clonotype appeared many times. In DNA, the CDR3 is TGTGCCACCGTCTCGGGGTCCGGGGAGCTGTTTTTT. This gives the protein CATVSGSGELFF. The chain links TRBV15 to TRBJ2-2, with D perhaps TRBD2 (5 bases). Trimming removed 8 bases from V and 6 bases from J, with 10 bases in between. This CDR3 spans 12 amino acids. Germline-derived CDR1 and CDR2 are LNHNV and YYDKDF (reference sequence).

This clonotype was picked up many times. J is TRBJ1-1 and V is TRBV11-3, with 9 bases lining up with TRBD1. The CDR3 has 15 amino acids. The germline V gene has CDR1 SGHNT and CDR2 YENEEA. V dropped 4 bases and J dropped 5; count of bases not matched to a gene: 8. In nucleotides, the CDR3 is TGTGCCAGCAGCTCCCCGGGACAGGGAGGAACTGAAGCTTTCTTT. This gives the protein CASSSPGQGGTEAFF.

Many counts were recorded for this clonotype. J is TRBJ2-2 and V is TRBV6-2 or TRBV6-3; 7 nucleotides match TRBD2. There are 17 residues in the CDR3. Germline trimming cut 5 bases from V and 2 bases from J; bases unmatched to any gene: 11. CDR1 and CDR2 from the germline V gene are MNHEY and SVGEGT. For the CDR3, the DNA is TGTGCCAGCAGTCCGGGACTACGACGCACTAACACCGGGGAGCTGTTTTTT. Translated, it gives CASSPGLRRTNTGELFF.

This clonotype was picked up many times. The rearrangement links TRBV11-2 to TRBJ1-5; TRBD1 is a possible D gene (5 bases). Trimming took 5 bases from V and 5 from J, leaving 13 bases between them. CDR3 length: 14 amino acids. Germline V lookup: CDR1 SGHAT, CDR2 FQNNGV. The CDR3 is CASSGSGSDQPQHF. CDR3 nucleotides: TGTGCCAGCAGCGGATCAGGGTCGGATCAGCCCCAGCATTTT.

At least ten counts were recorded for this clonotype. V is TRBV6-2 or TRBV6-3 and J is TRBJ2-7; D gene uncertain. Germline V gene sequence: CDR1 MNHEY, CDR2 SVGEGT. The CDR3 covers 13 residues. V gave up 3 bases and J gave up 3 bases, with 9 bases separating them. In DNA, the CDR3 is TGTGCCAGCAGTTATCGGCAGGACTACGAGCAGTACTTC. Translation: CASSYRQDYEQYF.

This clonotype came up many times. This chain joins TRBV6-1 and TRBJ1-6, with D perhaps TRBD1 (6 bases). V shed 6 bases and J shed 2 bases, with 26 bases lying between them. Per the germline V gene, CDR1 is MNHNS and CDR2 is SASEGT. This CDR3 is built from 20 residues. CDR3 region: CASRKIQGTGGSTYNSPLHF. The CDR3 DNA reads TGTGCCAGCAGAAAAATACAGGGAACCGGAGGCTCTACCTATAATTCACCCCTCCACTTT.

This clonotype showed up many times. The chain is built from TRBV27 and TRBJ2-7; 8 nucleotides match TRBD2. V gave up 7 bases and J gave up 0 bases; unmatched junction bases: 5. Per germline, CDR1 MNHEY and CDR2 SMNVEV (reference sequence). The CDR3 has 14 residues. This CDR3 is CASNYGTSSYEQYF. The DNA for the CDR3 is TGTGCCAGCAATTACGGGACTAGCTCCTACGAGCAGTACTTC.

This clonotype occurred many times. The chain couples TRBV7-9 to TRBJ2-5; the D gene is possibly TRBD2 (5 bases). The CDR3 is 14 residues long. Trimming removed 5 bases at V and 1 base at J, with 11 bases between. Germline values: CDR1 SEHNR, CDR2 FQNEAQ (reference sequence). The DNA for the CDR3 is TGTGCCAGCAGCCCCCCCGGGGTCCAAGAGACCCAGTACTTC. It yields the protein CASSPPGVQETQYF.

V and J are TRBV12-3 or TRBV12-4 and TRBJ1-1; D unclear. The CDR3 totals 13 residues. V lost 9 bases and J 0 bases, leaving 11 bases between the germline ends. CDR3 DNA: TGTGCCAGTGCCGGACCCATGAACACTGAAGCTTTCTTT. Encoded protein: CASAGPMNTEAFF.

Ten or more counts support this clonotype. The CDR3 DNA reads TGTGCCAGTAAAAACAGGGAGAGGAACTATGGCTACACCTTC. Translating gives CASKNRERNYGYTF. The gene calls are TRBV19 and TRBJ1-2; tentative D call: TRBD1 (6 bases). Germline V gene lookup returns CDR1 LNHDA and CDR2 SQIVND (reference sequence). The ends were cut back, 7 bases at V and 2 bases at J, with 14 bases in the middle. The CDR3 has 14 residues. Filled out from reference TRBV19 and TRBJ1-2, the complete variable domain reads DGGITQSPKYLFRKEGQNVTLSCEQNLNHDAMYWYRQDPGQGLRLIYYSQIVNDFQKGDIAEGYSVSREKKESFPLTVTSAQKNPTAFYLCASKNRERNYGYTFGSGTRLTVV.

At least ten counts were recorded for this clonotype. The CDR3 DNA is TGTGCCAGCACCACCCTTACGAGTGAGCAGTACTTC. Amino acid sequence: CASTTLTSEQYF. The rearrangement joins TRBV28 to TRBJ2-7; D unresolved. This CDR3 has 12 amino acids. Trimming removed 7 bases at V and 7 bases at J, with 14 bases between. Germline assignment: CDR1 MDHEN and CDR2 SYDVKM. Together with reference TRBV28 and TRBJ2-7, the CDR3 gives the full variable domain: DVKVTQSSRYLVKRTGEKVFLECVQDMDHENMFWYRQDPGLGLRLIYFSYDVKMKEKGDIPEGYSVSREKKERFSLILESASTNQTSMYLCASTTLTSEQYFGPGTRLTVT.

Ten or more counts support this clonotype. The chain couples TRBV7-8 to TRBJ2-6; D ambiguous. Germline CDR1 and CDR2: SGHVS and FQNEAQ. This CDR3 contains 17 residues. The V end lost 6 bases, the J end lost 0 bases, and 15 bases lay between the germline ends. The CDR3: CASRPEPWGSGANVLTF. The CDR3 nucleotides are TGTGCCAGCAGGCCGGAGCCCTGGGGCTCTGGGGCCAACGTCCTGACTTTC.

This clonotype was counted a few times. V and J are TRBV6-1 and TRBJ1-6; D might be TRBD1 (6 bases). V lost 3 bases to trimming and J lost 5 bases, with 11 bases between them. There are 15 residues in the CDR3. In germline, CDR1 is MNHNS, CDR2 SASEGT. CDR3 protein: CASSDQWGHNSPLHF. In nucleotides, the CDR3 is TGTGCCAGCAGTGACCAGTGGGGGCATAATTCACCCCTCCACTTT.

This clonotype has at least ten counts. This chain joins TRBV28 and TRBJ2-5; either TRBD1 or TRBD2 may supply D (6 bases each). The CDR3 has 15 residues. The V end lost 3 bases, the J end lost 3 bases, and 14 bases lay between the germline ends. Per germline, CDR1 MDHEN and CDR2 SYDVKM. CDR3 coding DNA: TGTGCCAGCAGTTTTGCGGGACAAGTGAAAGAGACCCAGTACTTC. It specifies CASSFAGQVKETQYF.

This clonotype was seen ten or more times. The V gene is TRBV6-2 or TRBV6-3, the J gene TRBJ1-1; D ambiguous. Between the trimmed V and J ends, which lost 7 bases and 5 bases, there was a span of 14 bases. This CDR3 has 13 amino acids. Germline-derived CDR1 and CDR2 are MNHEY and SVGEGT. CDR3 in DNA: TGTGCCAGCAAGGATGGTATTAGGACTGAAGCTTTCTTT. Its protein product is CASKDGIRTEAFF.

The rearrangement links TRBV12-3 or TRBV12-4 to TRBJ2-2; TRBD1 aligns across 9 bases. There are 15 residues in the CDR3. Unmatched junction bases numbered 8, after V lost 6 bases and J lost 6 bases. CDR3 protein: CASRPLDRGPGELFF. The CDR3 DNA sequence: TGTGCCAGCAGACCCCTGGACAGGGGCCCCGGGGAGCTGTTTTTT.

This clonotype was seen a handful of times. The chain combines TRBV12-3 or TRBV12-4 with TRBJ1-1; D uncertain. V lost 5 bases and J lost 6, with 10 bases in between. The CDR3 runs 12 residues. The CDR3 loop is CASSIGRAEAFF. The DNA for the CDR3 is TGTGCCAGCAGTATTGGGAGGGCTGAAGCTTTCTTT.

The chain links TRBV7-9 to TRBJ1-2; no reliable D call. V lost 5 bases, J lost 4 bases, and 17 bases lay in between. The CDR3 runs to 15 residues. The germline V gene encodes CDR1 SEHNR and CDR2 FQNEAQ (reference sequence). This CDR3 reads CASSPGYAEGYGYTF. The CDR3 DNA reads as TGTGCCAGCAGCCCGGGCTACGCAGAAGGCTATGGCTACACCTTC.

CDR3 nucleotide sequence: TGTGCCAGCAGTTACTCGAGGGGGACAGGTGGGACCCAGTACTTC. Translated: CASSYSRGTGGTQYF. The rearrangement joins TRBV6-5 to TRBJ2-5; TRBD1 matches at 8 bases. The CDR3 totals 15 residues. The trim removed 0 bases at V and 7 bases at J, leaving 7 bases unmatched. Germline assignment: CDR1 MNHEY and CDR2 SVGAGI.

This clonotype was picked up one time. V gene TRBV28 combines with J gene TRBJ1-2; 11 nucleotides line up with TRBD1. V lost 6 bases to trimming and J lost 0 bases; unmatched junction nucleotides: 6. Germline CDR1 MDHEN, CDR2 SYDVKM. CDR3 length: 16 amino acids. CDR3 sequence: CASSTGTGGSNYGYTF. The CDR3 DNA reads TGTGCCAGCAGCACCGGGACAGGGGGATCTAACTATGGCTACACCTTC.